What follows is one T cell receptor beta chain and its context. The source of the sample is a study of TIL therapy for anti-PD-1-resistant metastatic lung cancer. Study at large: A few tumors were EGFR-mutant and two were ALK-rearranged. By whole-exome sequencing, median non-synonymous tumor mutation burden was over 1.2 mutations per megabase.

Sample time point: pre-treatment sample, taken before nivolumab and TIL therapy. V lost 6 bases to trimming and J lost 4 bases, with 12 bases between them. The CDR3 has 13 residues. Germline V CDR1 and CDR2: SGHDN, FVKESK. The libraries were made with immunoSEQ v3. Profiled with immunoSEQ multiplex PCR; TCRdb holds only in-frame clones, not every one. The repertoire holds under 35,000 clones, with 74% as singletons. Sequencing used blood, obtained at baseline. The chain has TRBV14 and TRBJ2-5; D is possibly TRBD2 (6 bases). The sequence was collected from a woman between 25 and 85 years old with non-small cell lung cancer. The CDR3 spells CASSLGLTETQYF. For the CDR3, the DNA is TGTGCCAGCAGTCTCGGACTAACAGAGACCCAGTACTTC.